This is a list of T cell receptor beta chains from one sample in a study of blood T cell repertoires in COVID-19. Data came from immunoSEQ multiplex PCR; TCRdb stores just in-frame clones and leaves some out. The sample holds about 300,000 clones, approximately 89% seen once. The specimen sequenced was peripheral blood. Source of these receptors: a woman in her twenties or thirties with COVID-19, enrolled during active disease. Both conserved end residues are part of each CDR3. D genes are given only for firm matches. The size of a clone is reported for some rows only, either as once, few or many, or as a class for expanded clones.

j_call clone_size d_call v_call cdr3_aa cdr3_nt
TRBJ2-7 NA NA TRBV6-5 CASRRQGTNSYEQYF TGTGCCAGCAGACGTCAGGGGACAAACTCCTACGAGCAGTACTTC
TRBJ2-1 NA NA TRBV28 CASREDNSYNEQFF TGTGCCAGTCGCGAGGACAACTCCTACAATGAGCAGTTCTTC
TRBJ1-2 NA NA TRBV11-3 CASSRTGFGYGYTF TGTGCCAGCAGCCGAACAGGGTTCGGCTATGGCTACACCTTC
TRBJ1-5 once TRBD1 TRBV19 CASSIGQGVGQPQHF TGTGCCAGTAGTATCGGACAGGGTGTAGGTCAGCCCCAGCATTTT
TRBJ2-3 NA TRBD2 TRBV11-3 CASSRKTSGGSDTQYF TGTGCCAGCAGCCGGAAAACTAGCGGGGGGTCAGATACGCAGTATTTT
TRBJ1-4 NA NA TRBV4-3 CASSRTRGGGSEKLFF TGCGCCAGCAGCCGGACAAGGGGAGGCGGGAGTGAAAAACTGTTTTTT
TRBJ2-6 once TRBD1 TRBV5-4 CASSRTGGGSGANVLTF TGTGCCAGCTCTAGGACAGGGGGGGGTTCTGGGGCCAACGTCCTGACTTTC
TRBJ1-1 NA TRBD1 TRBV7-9 CASSQRQTGDTEAFF TGTGCCAGCAGCCAGAGACAGACAGGGGACACTGAAGCTTTCTTT
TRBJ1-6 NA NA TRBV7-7 CASSLGPIEGSPLHF TGTGCCAGCAGCCTAGGGCCCATTGAGGGATCACCCCTCCACTTT
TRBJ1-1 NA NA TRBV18 CASSGLADTEAFF TGTGCCAGCTCAGGCCTCGCGGACACTGAAGCTTTCTTT
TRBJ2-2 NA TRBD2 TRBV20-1 CSASQGKRGTFWDTGELFF TGCAGTGCTAGTCAAGGAAAGCGGGGGACCTTTTGGGACACCGGGGAGCTGTTTTTT
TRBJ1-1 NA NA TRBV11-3 CASSLDYGNTEAFF TGTGCCAGCAGCTTAGATTACGGGAACACTGAAGCTTTCTTT
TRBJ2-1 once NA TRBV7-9 CASSPLRNRANEQFF TGTGCCAGCAGTCCCCTTCGAAACAGGGCCAATGAGCAGTTCTTC
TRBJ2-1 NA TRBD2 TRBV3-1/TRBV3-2 CASGQAGGYNEQFF TGTGCCAGCGGGCAAGCGGGGGGCTACAATGAGCAGTTCTTC
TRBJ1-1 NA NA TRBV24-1 CATSDQTSHLGAFF TGTGCCACCAGTGACCAGACATCTCACCTCGGAGCTTTCTTT
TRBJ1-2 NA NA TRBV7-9 CASSLNGAIYGYTF TGTGCCAGCAGCTTGAATGGGGCCATCTATGGCTACACCTTC
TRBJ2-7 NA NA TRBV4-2 CASSQDDSYEQYF TGTGCCAGCAGCCAAGACGACAGCTACGAGCAGTACTTC
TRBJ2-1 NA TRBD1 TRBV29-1 CSVGPELDRYNEQFF TGCAGCGTCGGACCGGAACTGGACAGGTACAATGAGCAGTTCTTC
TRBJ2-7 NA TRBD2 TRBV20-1 CSASGRLAVDEQYF TGCAGTGCTAGTGGCCGACTAGCGGTTGACGAGCAGTACTTC
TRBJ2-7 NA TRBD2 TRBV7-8 CASSLGTSGGAGEQYF TGTGCCAGCAGCTTAGGGACTAGCGGGGGGGCTGGGGAGCAGTACTTC
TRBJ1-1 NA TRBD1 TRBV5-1 CASSYRGSLNTEAFF TGCGCCAGCAGCTACAGGGGCAGTCTGAACACTGAAGCTTTCTTT
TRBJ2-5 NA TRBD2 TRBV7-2 CASSRGGGETQYF TGTGCCAGCAGCCGGGGGGGAGGGGAGACCCAGTACTTC
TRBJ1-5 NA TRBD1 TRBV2 CASRPGTGNNQPQHF TGTGCCAGCAGACCCGGGACAGGGAACAATCAGCCCCAGCATTTT
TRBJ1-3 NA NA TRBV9 CASSVEGVVVDTIYF TGTGCCAGCAGCGTAGAGGGGGTCGTTGTCGACACCATATATTTT
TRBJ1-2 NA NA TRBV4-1 CASSQDSGANYGYTF TGCGCCAGCAGCCAAGACTCCGGAGCTAACTATGGCTACACCTTC
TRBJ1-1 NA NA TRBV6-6 CASSYSTAGEAFF TGTGCCAGCAGTTACTCGACGGCAGGTGAAGCTTTCTTT
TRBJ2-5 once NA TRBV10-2 CASSGSQETQYF TGCGCCAGCAGTGGTAGTCAAGAGACCCAGTACTTC
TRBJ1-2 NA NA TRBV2 CASSPTNYGYTF TGTGCCAGCAGTCCTACTAACTATGGCTACACCTTC
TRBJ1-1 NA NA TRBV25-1 CASSAWDNMNTEAFF TGTGCCAGCAGTGCGTGGGACAACATGAACACTGAAGCTTTCTTT
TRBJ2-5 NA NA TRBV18 CASSPRILPNGFQEGETQYF TGTGCCAGCTCACCTAGAATTCTCCCTAACGGATTTCAGGAGGGAGAGACCCAGTACTTC
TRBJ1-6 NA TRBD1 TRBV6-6 CASSYSQGDHSPLHF TGTGCCAGCAGTTACTCCCAGGGGGATCATTCACCCCTCCACTTT
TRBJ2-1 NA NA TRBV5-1 CASSSLLRSSYNEQFF TGCGCCAGCAGCTCCTTATTGAGAAGCTCCTACAATGAGCAGTTCTTC
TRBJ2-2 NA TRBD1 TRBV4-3 CASSQAGQGLGGELFF TGCGCCAGCAGCCAAGCGGGACAGGGGTTAGGCGGGGAGCTGTTTTTT
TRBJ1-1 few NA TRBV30 CAWSGPSRADVTEAFF TGTGCCTGGAGTGGACCTTCGAGGGCCGACGTCACTGAAGCTTTCTTT
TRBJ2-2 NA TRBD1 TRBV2 CASHRDSDTGELFF TGTGCCAGCCACAGGGACAGCGACACCGGGGAGCTGTTTTTT
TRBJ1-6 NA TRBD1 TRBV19 CASSNFGDRVFSPLHF TGTGCCAGTAGTAATTTTGGGGACAGGGTGTTCTCACCCCTCCACTTT
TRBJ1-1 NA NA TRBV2 CASGGGGSRSEAFF TGTGCCAGCGGCGGGGGGGGTTCTCGTTCTGAAGCTTTCTTT
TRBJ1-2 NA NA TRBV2 CASSDYRQAIYGYTF TGTGCCAGCAGTGATTATAGACAGGCGATCTATGGCTACACCTTC
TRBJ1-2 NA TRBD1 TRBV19 CASLGTANYGYTF TGTGCCAGTCTCGGGACAGCTAACTATGGCTACACCTTC
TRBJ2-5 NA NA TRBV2 CASGGRTETQYF TGTGCCAGCGGGGGGAGGACTGAGACCCAGTACTTC
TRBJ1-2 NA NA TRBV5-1 CASTGQPSNYGYTF TGCGCCAGCACCGGACAGCCCTCTAACTATGGCTACACCTTC
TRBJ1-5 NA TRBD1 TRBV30 CAWDRQGLGNQPQHF TGTGCCTGGGACCGACAGGGTCTGGGCAATCAGCCCCAGCATTTT
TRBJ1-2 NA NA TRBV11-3 CASSLENKGSLADYGYTF TGTGCCAGCAGCTTAGAGAATAAGGGGTCCCTGGCTGACTATGGCTACACCTTC
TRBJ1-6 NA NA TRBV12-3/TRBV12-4 CASTRGNSPLHF TGTGCCAGCACTCGGGGGAATTCACCCCTCCACTTT
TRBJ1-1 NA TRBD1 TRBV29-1 CSVEVGRGLGTEAFF TGCAGCGTTGAAGTGGGCAGGGGGTTGGGCACTGAAGCTTTCTTT
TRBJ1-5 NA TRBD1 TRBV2 CASSDSRGQGQPQHF TGTGCCAGCAGTGATTCCAGGGGGCAGGGACAGCCCCAGCATTTT
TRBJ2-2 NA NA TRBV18 CASSPGFGELFF TGTGCCAGCTCACCAGGCTTCGGGGAGCTGTTTTTT
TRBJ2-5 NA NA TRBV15 CATSRGGVKQETQYF TGTGCCACCAGCAGAGGTGGAGTAAAGCAAGAGACCCAGTACTTC
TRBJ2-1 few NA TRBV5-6 CASRHPPGHINNEQFF TGTGCCAGCAGGCACCCCCCTGGACACATTAACAATGAGCAGTTCTTC
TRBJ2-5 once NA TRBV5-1 CASSSQGQTGETQYF TGCGCCAGCAGCTCGCAGGGGCAAACTGGAGAGACCCAGTACTTC
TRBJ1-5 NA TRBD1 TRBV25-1 CASSVTGSNQPQHF TGTGCCAGCAGTGTGACAGGGTCTAATCAGCCCCAGCATTTT
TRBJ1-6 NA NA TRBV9 CASSAGGAGSPLHF TGTGCCAGCTCCGCGGGGGGGGCCGGTTCACCCCTCCACTTT
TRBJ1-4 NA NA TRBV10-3 CAISGGSDEKLFF TGTGCCATCAGTGGGGGCTCCGATGAAAAACTGTTTTTT
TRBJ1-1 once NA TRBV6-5 CASSPGHLGAFF TGTGCCAGCAGTCCCGGACACCTTGGGGCTTTCTTT
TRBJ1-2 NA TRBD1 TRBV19 CASSLPGQGLDGYTF TGTGCCAGTAGTCTACCGGGACAGGGGCTGGATGGCTACACCTTC
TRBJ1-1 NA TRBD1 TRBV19 CASEQGMNTEAFF TGTGCCAGCGAACAGGGGATGAACACTGAAGCTTTCTTT
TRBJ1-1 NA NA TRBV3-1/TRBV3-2 CASSPGGVSEAFF TGTGCCAGCAGCCCCGGGGGGGTCTCTGAAGCTTTCTTT
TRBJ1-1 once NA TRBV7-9 CASSLASLNTEAFF TGTGCCAGCAGCTTAGCCAGTCTGAACACTGAAGCTTTCTTT
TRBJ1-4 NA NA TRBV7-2 CASSPGEEKLFF TGTGCCAGCAGCCCCGGGGAGGAAAAACTGTTTTTT
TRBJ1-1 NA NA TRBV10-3 CAISDVTEAFF TGTGCCATCAGTGACGTAACTGAAGCTTTCTTT